These 20 T cell receptor beta chains originate from one sample sequenced in a study of blood T cell repertoires in COVID-19. Clones were sequenced by immunoSEQ multiplex PCR, and TCRdb holds only the in-frame ones, with some missing. Here the sample spans over 200,000 clones, 87% being singletons. The source material was PBMCs or T cells enriched from blood (not recorded which). The receptors were sampled from a man aged 25 to 40 who had recovered from COVID-19.

V and J are TRBV6-2 or TRBV6-3 and TRBJ2-5, with 7 positions matching TRBD2. This CDR3 is 18 amino acids long. The ends lost 0 bases at V and 2 bases at J; junction bases unmatched: 12. The V gene's germline CDR1 is MNHEY and CDR2 SVGEGT. CDR3 amino acids: CASSYSTSGAYSQETQYF. CDR3 bases: TGTGCCAGCAGTTACTCGACCAGCGGGGCCTACTCACAAGAGACCCAGTACTTC.

J is TRBJ2-7 and V is TRBV19, with 7 bases identical to TRBD1. Germline lookup yields CDR1 LNHDA and CDR2 SQIVND (reference sequence). CDR3 length: 13 amino acids. Unmatched junction bases numbered 5, after V lost 7 bases and J lost 2 bases. CDR3 bases: TGTGCCAGTAAAATGACAGGGACCTACGAGCAGTACTTC. Its protein product is CASKMTGTYEQYF. The full variable domain, its missing parts supplied by reference TRBV19 and TRBJ2-7, is DGGITQSPKYLFRKEGQNVTLSCEQNLNHDAMYWYRQDPGQGLRLIYYSQIVNDFQKGDIAEGYSVSREKKESFPLTVTSAQKNPTAFYLCASKMTGTYEQYFGPGTRLTVT.

This clone has just one count. The gene calls are TRBV15 and TRBJ1-2; D is unclear. This CDR3 has 15 amino acids. V was clipped by 1 base and J by 0 bases, with 9 bases between them. Germline CDR1 LNHNV, CDR2 YYDKDF (reference sequence). The CDR3 loop reads CATSRAVSSNYGYTF. The CDR3 DNA sequence: TGTGCCACCAGCAGAGCTGTCTCCTCTAACTATGGCTACACCTTC.

The genes are TRBV5-1 and TRBJ1-1, with D possibly TRBD1 on 5 matching bases. V gave up 5 bases and J gave up 1 base, with 15 bases separating them. Germline loops: CDR1 SGHRS, CDR2 YFSETQ. The CDR3 runs 15 residues. CDR3 loop: CASSPRGGENTEAFF. The CDR3 bases are TGCGCCAGCAGTCCTAGGGGAGGGGAGAACACTGAAGCTTTCTTT.

V usage is TRBV3-1 (or the pseudogene TRBV3-2) and J usage is TRBJ1-2, with a possible D match to TRBD1 (5 bases). The V end was cut by 0 bases, the J end by 6 bases, with 11 bases between. The germline V gene has CDR1 LGHDT and CDR2 YNNKEL (reference sequence). The CDR3 consists of 14 residues. The CDR3 spells CASSQESRVHGYTF. CDR3 DNA: TGTGCCAGCAGCCAAGAGTCCAGGGTCCATGGCTACACCTTC.

This clone was observed a few times. The rearrangement links TRBV18 to TRBJ1-2; 12 bases align to TRBD1. V was pared by 4 bases and J by 6 bases, with 3 bases of the junction left unmatched. This CDR3 comprises 14 residues. CDR1 is KGHSH, CDR2 LQKENI, per germline. CDR3 protein: CASSLGTGGNGYTF. The CDR3 DNA reads as TGTGCCAGCTCACTGGGGACAGGGGGCAATGGCTACACCTTC.

The CDR3 loop reads CASSPPTSGTEDTQYF. CDR3 coding DNA: TGTGCCAGCTCACCACCGACTAGCGGGACAGAAGATACGCAGTATTTT. J is TRBJ2-3 and V is TRBV18; 11 bases align to TRBD2. The germline V gene encodes CDR1 KGHSH and CDR2 LQKENI. V shed 0 bases, J shed 5 bases, and the junction held 4 bases outside the gene matches. The length of the CDR3 is 16 residues.

The chain uses TRBV30 and TRBJ1-2; D remains unclear. Trimming shortened V by 3 bases and J by 5 bases, and 16 bases separated the two germline ends. Germline V gene data show CDR1 as GTSNPN and CDR2 as SVGIG (reference sequence). This CDR3 contains 14 residues. CDR3 residues: CAWSGGIGLYGYTF. DNA for the CDR3: TGTGCCTGGAGCGGCGGAATAGGCCTTTATGGCTACACCTTC. Variable domain in full (rest from reference TRBV30 and TRBJ1-2): SQTIHQWPATLVQPVGSPLSLECTVEGTSNPNLYWYRQAAGRGLQLLFYSVGIGQISSEVPQNLSASRPQDRQFILSSKKLLLSDSGFYLCAWSGGIGLYGYTFGSGTRLTVV.

The CDR3 loop is CASTPGGDTQYF. CDR3 DNA sequence: TGCGCCAGCACCCCAGGAGGAGATACGCAGTATTTT. V and J are TRBV10-2 and TRBJ2-3; maybe TRBD2 (5 bases). Germline loops: CDR1 WSHSY, CDR2 SAAADI. CDR3 length: 12 residues. V lost 7 bases, J lost 5 bases, and 10 bases lay in between.

This sequence joins TRBV19 and TRBJ1-5; 10 bases align to TRBD1. J gave up 7 bases and V 5 bases, and 5 bases lay outside the gene matches. There are 14 residues in the CDR3. The germline V gene encodes CDR1 LNHDA and CDR2 SQIVND (reference sequence). CDR3 coding DNA: TGTGCCAGTAGTGAGACAGGGGGCTGGCAGCCCCAGCATTTT. Translation: CASSETGGWQPQHF.

The chain employs TRBV6-5 and TRBJ2-7; 12 nucleotides align to TRBD2. CDR3 length: 15 residues. The germline V gene has CDR1 MNHEY and CDR2 SVGAGI. The J segment lost 3 bases and the V segment lost 4 bases, leaving 4 bases of the junction unmatched. This CDR3 is CASSLTSGRIYEQYF. In nucleotides, the CDR3 is TGTGCCAGCAGTTTGACTAGCGGGAGAATCTACGAGCAGTACTTC.

The rearrangement links TRBV5-1 to TRBJ2-5, with 12 bases lining up with TRBD2. V lost 1 base to trimming and J lost 4 bases; unmatched junction nucleotides: 5. Per the germline V gene, CDR1 is SGHRS and CDR2 is YFSETQ. This CDR3 spans 16 amino acids. The DNA of the CDR3 is TGCGCCAGCAGCTTGACTAGCGGGAGGATGGGAGAGACCCAGTACTTC. Encoded protein: CASSLTSGRMGETQYF.

The table lists this clone with a few counts. V gene TRBV5-1 combines with J gene TRBJ1-3; D gene unclear. Germline V gene sequence: CDR1 SGHRS, CDR2 YFSETQ. V dropped 3 bases and J dropped 0 bases, with 10 bases sitting between them. The CDR3 covers 15 residues. The CDR3 sequence: CASSSAGTSGNTIYF. The CDR3 DNA reads TGCGCCAGCAGCTCTGCGGGTACCTCTGGAAACACCATATATTTT.

DNA of the CDR3: TGTGCCAGCAGCCAGCTAGCGGGAGTTTACGAGCAGTACTTC. It is translated as CASSQLAGVYEQYF. The V call is TRBV4-2, the J call TRBJ2-7, with 10 bases aligning to TRBD2. The CDR3 consists of 14 residues. V lost 3 bases, J lost 4 bases, and 3 bases stayed unmatched. CDR1 is LGHNA and CDR2 is YNFKEQ in the germline V gene.

This chain links TRBV9 with TRBJ1-4; 7 nucleotides match TRBD1. The CDR3 extends over 15 amino acids. Unmatched junction bases numbered 15, after V lost 4 bases and J lost 12 bases. Germline V gene lookup returns CDR1 SGDLS and CDR2 YYNGEE. The CDR3 DNA is TGTGCCAGCAGCCCAGGGGGTGGGAAGGCGCGGGAACTGTTTTTT. It codes for CASSPGGGKARELFF.

This clone was recorded once. J is TRBJ2-2 and V is TRBV30, with TRBD1 matching 7 bases. Germline CDR1 and CDR2: GTSNPN and SVGIG (reference sequence). The ends lost 0 bases at V and 4 bases at J; junction bases unmatched: 11. The length of the CDR3 is 17 residues. The CDR3 sequence: CAWSVEPRGFFTGELFF. CDR3 DNA: TGTGCCTGGAGTGTAGAACCCAGGGGGTTTTTCACCGGGGAGCTGTTTTTT.

The V gene is TRBV6-2 or TRBV6-3, the J gene TRBJ1-4; D is unclear. V was pared by 6 bases and J by 3 bases, with 11 bases between. The CDR3 length is 14 residues. CDR1 and CDR2 from the germline V gene are MNHEY and SVGEGT. This CDR3 reads CASSRTPPNEKLFF. CDR3 nucleotides: TGTGCCAGCAGCCGGACTCCGCCTAATGAAAAACTGTTTTTT.

CDR3 nucleotide sequence: TGTGCCAGCACAACCGGGACAGGGTACAATGAGCAGTTCTTC. Residues: CASTTGTGYNEQFF. This chain uses TRBV27 with TRBJ2-1, with 9 bases lining up with TRBD1. Looked up from germline, CDR1 is MNHEY and CDR2 is SMNVEV (reference sequence). The CDR3 covers 14 residues. The V gene end was trimmed by 7 bases and the J gene end by 4 bases; junction bases not matched to a gene: 5.

V gene TRBV25-1 combines with J gene TRBJ1-2; no clear D gene. V shed 8 bases and J shed 6 bases, with 16 bases lying between them. This CDR3 comprises 13 residues. Germline V gene data show CDR1 as MGHDK and CDR2 as SYGVNS. Here the CDR3 DNA reads TGTGCCAGCTCCTGGGGAGAGGCGGATGGCTACACCTTC. Translation gives CASSWGEADGYTF.

The genes are TRBV7-5 and TRBJ2-7; the table assigns TRBD2, which was not confirmed against the DNA. TRBV7-5 corresponds to a pseudogene. The CDR3 totals 18 residues. Written as DNA, the CDR3 is TGTGCCAGAAGCTTAGGCGGGACTAGCGGGGCAAGCTCCTACGAGCAGTACTTC. It codes for CARSLGGTSGASSYEQYF.